These T cell receptor beta chains were read from a single sample in a study of cytomegalovirus exposure and HLA in healthy donors. Method: immunoSEQ multiplex PCR; TCRdb's copy keeps in-frame clones and lacks some. Its clone listing holds 45,000 to 55,000 clones. The sample comprised PBMCs. These receptors were taken from a woman between 45 and 65 years old in good health and CMV-seropositive. The CDR3 runs from the conserved cysteine through the conserved F or W. The D gene is left open where the match is weak.

TRBV9	TRBJ2-3	-	TGTGCCAGCAGCGTGACTAGACTAGATACGCAGTATTTT	CASSVTRLDTQYF
TRBV4-1	TRBJ2-3	-	TGCGCCAGCAGCCAATTCAGGGCGGTGGGCACAGATACGCAGTATTTT	CASSQFRAVGTDTQYF
TRBV30	TRBJ2-7	-	TGTGCCTGGAGGCCCATATATGGCAGGGGCGCCTACGAGCAGTACTTC	CAWRPIYGRGAYEQYF
TRBV28	TRBJ2-5	TRBD2	TGTGCCAGCAGTTTACCCCAGACCTATTCTAGCGGGAGCGGCCAAGAGACCCAGTACTTC	CASSLPQTYSSGSGQETQYF
TRBV7-9	TRBJ1-2	TRBD1	TGTGCCAGCAGCTTTACAGGGGAGGCTAACTATGGCTACACCTTC	CASSFTGEANYGYTF
TRBV7-2	TRBJ2-7	TRBD2	TGTGCCAGCAGCCCAAGGACTAGCGGGGGGTACGAGCAGTACTTC	CASSPRTSGGYEQYF
TRBV7-9	TRBJ1-2	-	TGTGCCAGCGATAGGGGTTCTATCCTCTATGGCTACACCTTC	CASDRGSILYGYTF
TRBV9	TRBJ2-5	TRBD1	TGTGCCAGCAGTAGACAGGGGGCTTACGGAGAGACCCAGTACTTC	CASSRQGAYGETQYF
TRBV9	TRBJ2-3	TRBD1	TGTGCCAGCAGCACAGGACAGGGCATAGGGACAGATACGCAGTATTTT	CASSTGQGIGTDTQYF
TRBV5-1	TRBJ2-5	-	TGCGCCAGCAGCCAGGGACTGCAAGAGACCCAGTACTTC	CASSQGLQETQYF
TRBV13	TRBJ2-1	-	TGTGCCAGCAGCTCCCGGACAGACTCCTACAATGAGCAGTTCTTC	CASSSRTDSYNEQFF
TRBV11-2	TRBJ2-3	-	TGTGCCAGCAGCTTAGTGGGCGGGGTACTCACAGATACGCAGTATTTT	CASSLVGGVLTDTQYF
TRBV4-3	TRBJ2-1	-	TGCGCCAGCAGCCAAGAAGCTTCGCCCTACAATGAGCAGTTCTTC	CASSQEASPYNEQFF
TRBV28	TRBJ2-3	-	TGTGCCAGCAGTTCAACAGTGTTCACAGATACGCAGTATTTT	CASSSTVFTDTQYF
TRBV27	TRBJ2-7	TRBD1	TGTGCCAGCAGTACCGGGACAGGGGGCTACGAGCAGTACTTC	CASSTGTGGYEQYF
TRBV19	TRBJ1-1	-	TGTGCCAGTAGTCAACCCCTCCGGGGGGGCACTGAAGCTTTCTTT	CASSQPLRGGTEAFF
TRBV14	TRBJ2-7	-	TGTGCCAGCAGCCCTGTACAGGGATACGAGCAGTACTTC	CASSPVQGYEQYF
TRBV18	TRBJ1-1	-	TGTGCCAGCTCGGACAGTTCCACTGAAGCTTTCTTT	CASSDSSTEAFF
TRBV4-2	TRBJ2-6	-	TGTGCCAGCAGCCAAGATAGAGGGCTCTCTGGGGCCAACGTCCTGACTTTC	CASSQDRGLSGANVLTF
TRBV9	TRBJ1-1	TRBD1	TGTGCCAGCAGCGTGACCGGGACAGGGGGTCCTGAAGCTTTCTTT	CASSVTGTGGPEAFF
TRBV7-9	TRBJ2-1	TRBD2	TGCGCCAGCAGTTATCTAGCGGGGGCACGCAATGAGCAGTTCTTC	CASSYLAGARNEQFF
TRBV5-1	TRBJ2-1	TRBD2	TGCGCCAGCAGCGCGGGTGGGGGGGGAGCGCGGGAGCAGTTCTTC	CASSAGGGGAREQFF
TRBV5-5	TRBJ1-2	TRBD1	TGTGCCAGCAAGCTAAATCGACAGGGGGATGGCTACACCTTC	CASKLNRQGDGYTF
TRBV30	TRBJ1-5	TRBD1	TGTGCCTGGACCGAGGGACAGGGGCGTCTCCCCCAGCATTTT	CAWTEGQGRLPQHF
TRBV2	TRBJ2-2	TRBD2	TGTGCCAGCAGTGATCTAGCGGGATCCGCGAACACCGGGGAGCTGTTTTTT	CASSDLAGSANTGELFF
TRBV6-4	TRBJ2-7	-	TGTGCCAGACCCCTCTGCGACAGATACTCCTACGAGCAGTACTTC	CARPLCDRYSYEQYF
TRBV29-1	TRBJ2-2	-	TGCAGCGGCCGGGACATGGGCACCGGGGAGCTGTTTTTT	CSGRDMGTGELFF
TRBV7-8	TRBJ1-3	-	TGTGCCAGCAGCTTAGCGGAGCGGGCTGGAAACACCATATATTTT	CASSLAERAGNTIYF
TRBV5-1	TRBJ1-2	TRBD1	TGCGCCAGCAGCGAGGACAGGTTACAAGGGGGGAATGGCTACACCTTC	CASSEDRLQGGNGYTF
TRBV7-9	TRBJ2-1	TRBD1	TGTGCCAGCAGGGTACAGACAGGGAGCTACAATGAGCAGTTCTTC	CASRVQTGSYNEQFF
TRBV5-1	TRBJ2-1	TRBD1	TGCGCCAGCAGCTTACTCCCAGGGGGCCATGAGCAGTTCTTC	CASSLLPGGHEQFF
TRBV6-5	TRBJ2-7	-	TGTGCCAGCACGAAGGGGAGTGGGGGGGAGCAGTACTTC	CASTKGSGGEQYF
TRBV2	TRBJ1-2	-	TGTGCCAGCAGTAATACAGGGAACTATGGCTACACCTTC	CASSNTGNYGYTF
TRBV28	TRBJ2-2	TRBD2	TGTGCCAGCAGTCGACTAGCGGGGCTGAACACCGGGGAGCTGTTTTTT	CASSRLAGLNTGELFF
TRBV4-3	TRBJ2-1	-	TGCGCCAGCAGCCCCTCTCAATATCCCAGCTCCTACAATGAGCAGTTCTTC	CASSPSQYPSSYNEQFF
TRBV7-9	TRBJ2-1	TRBD2	TGTGCCAGCAGCTTGGGACTAGCATATGAGCAGTTCTTC	CASSLGLAYEQFF
TRBV7-9	TRBJ2-7	TRBD1	TGTGCCAGCAGCTCCTGGACAGGGATGGGCGAGCAGTACTTC	CASSSWTGMGEQYF
TRBV2	TRBJ2-2	-	TGTGCCAGCAGTCTAAACACCGGGGAGCTGTTTTTT	CASSLNTGELFF